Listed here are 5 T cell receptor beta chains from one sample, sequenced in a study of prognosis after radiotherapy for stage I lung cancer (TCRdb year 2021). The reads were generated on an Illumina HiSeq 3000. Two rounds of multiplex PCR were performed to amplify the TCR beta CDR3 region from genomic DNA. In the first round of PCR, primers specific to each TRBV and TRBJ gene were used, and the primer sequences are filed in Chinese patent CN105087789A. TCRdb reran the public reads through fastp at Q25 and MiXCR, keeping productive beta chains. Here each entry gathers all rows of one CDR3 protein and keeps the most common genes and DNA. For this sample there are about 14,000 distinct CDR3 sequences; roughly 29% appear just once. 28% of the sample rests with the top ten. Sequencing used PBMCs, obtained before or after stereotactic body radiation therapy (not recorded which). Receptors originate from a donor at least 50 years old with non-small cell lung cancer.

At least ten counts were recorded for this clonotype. In DNA form, the CDR3 reads TGTGCCAGCGGGAGATCCTACAATGAGCAGTTCTTC. It is translated as CASGRSYNEQFF. V gene TRBV6-1 combines with J gene TRBJ2-1; perhaps TRBD2 as D (5 bases). The germline CDR1 and CDR2 sequences are MNHNS and SASEGT. The length of the CDR3 is 12 residues. V shed 8 bases and J shed 1 base, with 6 bases lying between them.

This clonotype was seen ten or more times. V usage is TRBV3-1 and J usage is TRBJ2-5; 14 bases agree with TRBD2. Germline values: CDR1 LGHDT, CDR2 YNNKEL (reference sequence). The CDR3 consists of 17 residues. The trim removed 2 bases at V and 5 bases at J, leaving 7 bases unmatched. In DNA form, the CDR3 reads TGTGCCAGCAGCCAATCGGGACTAGCGGGAGATGGGGAGACCCAGTACTTC. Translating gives CASSQSGLAGDGETQYF.

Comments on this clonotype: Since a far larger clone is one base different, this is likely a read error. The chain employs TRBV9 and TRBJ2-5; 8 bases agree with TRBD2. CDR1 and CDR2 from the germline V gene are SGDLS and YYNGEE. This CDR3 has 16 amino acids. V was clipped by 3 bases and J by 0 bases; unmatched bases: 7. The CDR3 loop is CASSAPTSGYQETQYF. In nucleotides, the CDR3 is TGTGCCAGCAGCGCCCCCACTAGCGGTTACCAAGAGACCCAGTACTTC.

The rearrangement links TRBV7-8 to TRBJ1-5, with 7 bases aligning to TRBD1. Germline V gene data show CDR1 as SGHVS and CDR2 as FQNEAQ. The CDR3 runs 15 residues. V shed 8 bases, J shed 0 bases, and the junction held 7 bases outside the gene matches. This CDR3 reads CASSRDSHSNQPQHF. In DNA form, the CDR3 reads TGTGCCAGCTCCCGGGACAGTCATAGCAATCAGCCCCAGCATTTT.

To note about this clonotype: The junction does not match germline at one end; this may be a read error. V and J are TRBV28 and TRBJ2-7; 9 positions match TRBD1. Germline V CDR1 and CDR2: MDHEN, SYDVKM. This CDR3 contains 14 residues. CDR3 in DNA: TGTGTCAGCAACGAACAGGGGGCTACCTATGAGCAGTACTTC. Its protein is CVSNEQGATYEQYF.